Described below is a single TCR beta chain sequence and its context. Germline V lookup: CDR1 MNHEY, CDR2 SVGAGI. The V and J ends lost 7 bases and 6 bases, in that order; junction bases with no gene match: 6. The CDR3 has 15 amino acids. This record comes from a study of beta chain features in type 1 diabetes. The authors reverse transcribed all of the isolated RNA, so sequencing captured expressed TCRB transcripts. Clones were sequenced by immunoSEQ multiplex PCR, and TCRdb holds only the in-frame ones, with some missing. The table lists around 250,000 clones, approximately 70% of them singletons. The chain is built from TRBV6-5 and TRBJ2-1; 13 bases match TRBD2. The sequenced material came from naive CD4+ T cells from blood. This receptor was taken from a man aged 25-45 years in good health. The CDR3 sequence is CASTVTSGRFNEQFF. CDR3 bases: TGTGCCAGCACCGTGACTAGCGGGAGGTTCAATGAGCAGTTCTTC.